Listed below are T cell receptor beta chains from one sample, sequenced in a study of T cell responses to AZD1222 COVID-19 vaccine. Assay used: immunoSEQ multiplex PCR; TCRdb lists only in-frame clones, some missing. The table shows roughly 200,000 clones, with just over 90% occurring only once. The sample consisted of peripheral blood, taken 28 days after the second dose of the MenACWY control vaccine. Receptors were obtained from an adult who received the MenACWY meningococcal vaccine as a control. Each CDR3 is given with its conserved first and last residue. The order of the fields is J gene, CDR3 length, clone size, V gene, D gene, CDR3 protein, CDR3 DNA. D genes are given only for firm matches. Size is omitted from some rows. Given values are once, few, many or a class for expanded clones.

j_gene: TRBJ1-2
len: 14
abundance: NA
v_gene: TRBV6-2/TRBV6-3
d_gene: TRBD1
CDR3aa: CASSQGTATYGYTF
CDR3nt: TGTGCCAGCAGTCAGGGGACAGCCACCTATGGCTACACCTTC

j_gene: TRBJ1-1
len: 16
abundance: NA
v_gene: TRBV18
d_gene: TRBD1
CDR3aa: CASSPADRGRNTEAFF
CDR3nt: TGTGCCAGCTCACCTGCTGACAGGGGGCGGAACACTGAAGCTTTCTTT

j_gene: TRBJ2-7
len: 14
abundance: once
v_gene: TRBV6-5
d_gene: NA
CDR3aa: CASRPTSPGAEQYF
CDR3nt: TGTGCCAGCAGACCGACTAGCCCGGGGGCCGAGCAGTACTTC

j_gene: TRBJ1-4
len: 14
abundance: NA
v_gene: TRBV11-3
d_gene: NA
CDR3aa: CASNPGHNNEKLFF
CDR3nt: TGTGCCAGCAACCCGGGACACAATAATGAAAAACTGTTTTTT

j_gene: TRBJ2-2
len: 19
abundance: NA
v_gene: TRBV7-3
d_gene: TRBD2
CDR3aa: CASSPGRGLAGGNTGELFF
CDR3nt: TGTGCCAGCAGCCCAGGCCGGGGGCTAGCGGGAGGGAACACCGGGGAGCTGTTTTTT

j_gene: TRBJ2-1
len: 16
abundance: NA
v_gene: TRBV24-1
d_gene: TRBD2
CDR3aa: CATSDSASGSYNEQFF
CDR3nt: TGTGCCACCAGTGATTCGGCTAGCGGGAGCTACAATGAGCAGTTCTTC

j_gene: TRBJ2-1
len: 18
abundance: NA
v_gene: TRBV7-9
d_gene: TRBD2
CDR3aa: CASSLGAMTSGSAEEQFF
CDR3nt: TGTGCCAGCAGCTTAGGGGCGATGACTAGCGGGAGTGCAGAAGAGCAGTTCTTC

j_gene: TRBJ2-3
len: 15
abundance: NA
v_gene: TRBV5-1
d_gene: NA
CDR3aa: CASTRDRQGTDTQYF
CDR3nt: TGCGCCAGCACCCGAGACAGACAAGGCACAGATACGCAGTATTTT

j_gene: TRBJ1-6
len: 11
abundance: NA
v_gene: TRBV20-1
d_gene: NA
CDR3aa: CSARGLSPLHF
CDR3nt: TGCAGTGCTAGAGGTCTCTCACCCCTCCACTTT

j_gene: TRBJ2-7
len: 13
abundance: NA
v_gene: TRBV10-3
d_gene: NA
CDR3aa: CAISESREYEQYF
CDR3nt: TGTGCCATCAGTGAGTCCCGGGAGTACGAGCAGTACTTC

j_gene: TRBJ1-4
len: 17
abundance: NA
v_gene: TRBV4-1
d_gene: NA
CDR3aa: CASSQEHGRVANEKLFF
CDR3nt: TGCGCCAGCAGCCAAGAACACGGGCGAGTCGCTAATGAAAAACTGTTTTTT

j_gene: TRBJ1-3
len: 15
abundance: NA
v_gene: TRBV27
d_gene: NA
CDR3aa: CASSPTVSSGNTIYF
CDR3nt: TGTGCCAGCAGTCCTACGGTCAGCTCTGGAAACACCATATATTTT

j_gene: TRBJ1-4
len: 14
abundance: NA
v_gene: TRBV27
d_gene: NA
CDR3aa: CASSTRLVGEKLFF
CDR3nt: TGTGCCAGCAGCACGCGGCTCGTCGGCGAAAAACTGTTTTTT

j_gene: TRBJ2-2
len: 17
abundance: NA
v_gene: TRBV27
d_gene: TRBD2
CDR3aa: CASSGGLAGRVTGELFF
CDR3nt: TGTGCCAGCAGTGGGGGACTAGCGGGAAGAGTTACCGGGGAGCTGTTTTTT

j_gene: TRBJ2-7
len: 10
abundance: NA
v_gene: TRBV6-5
d_gene: NA
CDR3aa: CACGQYEQYF
CDR3nt: TGTGCCTGCGGACAATACGAGCAGTACTTC

j_gene: TRBJ1-5
len: 14
abundance: NA
v_gene: TRBV7-9
d_gene: TRBD1
CDR3aa: CASSSRDSHQPQHF
CDR3nt: TGTGCCAGCAGCTCTCGGGACAGCCATCAGCCCCAGCATTTT

j_gene: TRBJ2-7
len: 14
abundance: NA
v_gene: TRBV6-5
d_gene: NA
CDR3aa: CASSYSRQQAEVYF
CDR3nt: TGTGCCAGCAGTTACTCGAGACAACAGGCGGAGGTGTACTTC

j_gene: TRBJ1-5
len: 12
abundance: NA
v_gene: TRBV10-1
d_gene: NA
CDR3aa: CASSESDGPQHF
CDR3nt: TGCGCCAGCAGTGAGTCCGATGGCCCCCAGCATTTT

j_gene: TRBJ1-4
len: 15
abundance: NA
v_gene: TRBV19
d_gene: NA
CDR3aa: CASSPQGNSGEKLFF
CDR3nt: TGTGCCAGTAGCCCCCAGGGGAATTCGGGAGAAAAACTGTTTTTT

j_gene: TRBJ1-5
len: 15
abundance: NA
v_gene: TRBV7-9
d_gene: NA
CDR3aa: CASSSSLGSGQPQHF
CDR3nt: TGTGCCAGCAGTTCATCGTTAGGGAGCGGACAGCCCCAGCATTTT

j_gene: TRBJ2-7
len: 14
abundance: NA
v_gene: TRBV10-2
d_gene: NA
CDR3aa: CASSDGRVSYEQYF
CDR3nt: TGCGCCAGCAGTGACGGCAGGGTCTCTTACGAGCAGTACTTC

j_gene: TRBJ1-6
len: 16
abundance: NA
v_gene: TRBV28
d_gene: NA
CDR3aa: CASRQGVGRDNSPLHF
CDR3nt: TGTGCCAGCAGGCAAGGGGTTGGCAGAGATAATTCACCCCTCCACTTT

j_gene: TRBJ2-7
len: 13
abundance: NA
v_gene: TRBV5-4
d_gene: TRBD2
CDR3aa: CASSPGLAREQYF
CDR3nt: TGTGCCAGCAGCCCGGGACTAGCGCGGGAGCAGTACTTC

j_gene: TRBJ1-2
len: 14
abundance: NA
v_gene: TRBV28
d_gene: NA
CDR3aa: CASSPGAQLYGYTF
CDR3nt: TGTGCCAGCAGTCCCGGGGCCCAACTGTACGGCTACACCTTC

j_gene: TRBJ1-1
len: 15
abundance: NA
v_gene: TRBV6-5
d_gene: NA
CDR3aa: CASSSSAGRGTEAFF
CDR3nt: TGTGCCAGCAGTTCATCGGCGGGGCGGGGGACTGAAGCTTTCTTT

j_gene: TRBJ2-7
len: 16
abundance: NA
v_gene: TRBV18
d_gene: NA
CDR3aa: CASSLTPSTRSYEQYF
CDR3nt: TGTGCCAGCTCCCTAACTCCCTCTACCCGCAGCTACGAGCAGTACTTC

j_gene: TRBJ1-2
len: 13
abundance: once
v_gene: TRBV7-6
d_gene: NA
CDR3aa: CASSSNPGYGYTF
CDR3nt: TGTGCCAGCAGCTCTAACCCAGGCTATGGCTACACCTTC

j_gene: TRBJ2-3
len: 12
abundance: NA
v_gene: TRBV5-1
d_gene: NA
CDR3aa: CASSLDIYTQYF
CDR3nt: TGCGCCAGCAGCTTGGATATCTATACGCAGTATTTT

j_gene: TRBJ1-1
len: 11
abundance: NA
v_gene: TRBV10-3
d_gene: NA
CDR3aa: CAISELAEAFF
CDR3nt: TGTGCCATCAGCGAACTCGCTGAAGCTTTCTTT

j_gene: TRBJ2-1
len: 15
abundance: NA
v_gene: TRBV28
d_gene: TRBD2
CDR3aa: CASSLWASGRYEQFF
CDR3nt: TGTGCCAGCAGTTTATGGGCTAGCGGGAGGTATGAGCAGTTCTTC

j_gene: TRBJ2-1
len: 15
abundance: NA
v_gene: TRBV19
d_gene: NA
CDR3aa: CASRHYHNDFNEQFF
CDR3nt: TGTGCCAGTAGACACTACCATAATGACTTCAATGAGCAGTTCTTC

j_gene: TRBJ1-2
len: 12
abundance: NA
v_gene: TRBV30
d_gene: NA
CDR3aa: CAWSVGPGGYTF
CDR3nt: TGTGCCTGGAGTGTTGGACCTGGTGGCTACACCTTC

j_gene: TRBJ1-1
len: 15
abundance: once
v_gene: TRBV7-2
d_gene: NA
CDR3aa: CASSLGGGGNTEAFF
CDR3nt: TGTGCCAGCAGCTTAGGGGGGGGCGGGAACACTGAAGCTTTCTTT

j_gene: TRBJ1-1
len: 17
abundance: NA
v_gene: TRBV11-3
d_gene: NA
CDR3aa: CASSFWGVKEENTEAFF
CDR3nt: TGTGCCAGCAGCTTTTGGGGTGTCAAAGAAGAGAACACTGAAGCTTTCTTT

j_gene: TRBJ1-1
len: 14
abundance: NA
v_gene: TRBV18
d_gene: NA
CDR3aa: CASSPAGGAAEAFF
CDR3nt: TGTGCCAGCTCACCAGCGGGGGGGGCGGCTGAAGCTTTCTTT

j_gene: TRBJ2-2
len: 16
abundance: once
v_gene: TRBV5-4
d_gene: NA
CDR3aa: CASSWDGGANTGELFF
CDR3nt: TGTGCCAGCAGCTGGGACGGCGGTGCGAACACCGGGGAGCTGTTTTTT

j_gene: TRBJ1-1
len: 14
abundance: NA
v_gene: TRBV10-3
d_gene: NA
CDR3aa: CAISAGDMNTEAFF
CDR3nt: TGTGCCATCAGTGCCGGCGACATGAACACTGAAGCTTTCTTT

j_gene: TRBJ2-6
len: 14
abundance: NA
v_gene: TRBV29-1
d_gene: NA
CDR3aa: CSTFEGTGANVLTF
CDR3nt: TGCAGCACCTTCGAGGGTACTGGGGCCAACGTCCTGACTTTC

j_gene: TRBJ2-6
len: 17
abundance: NA
v_gene: TRBV7-2
d_gene: NA
CDR3aa: CASSLARAARGANVLTF
CDR3nt: TGTGCCAGCAGCTTGGCCAGGGCGGCACGTGGGGCCAACGTCCTGACTTTC

j_gene: TRBJ2-1
len: 16
abundance: few
v_gene: TRBV6-1
d_gene: TRBD2
CDR3aa: CASSVGTSGRSNEQFF
CDR3nt: TGTGCCAGCAGTGTTGGGACTAGCGGGAGGAGCAATGAGCAGTTCTTC

j_gene: TRBJ2-1
len: 11
abundance: NA
v_gene: TRBV29-1
d_gene: NA
CDR3aa: CSVEGVVEQFF
CDR3nt: TGCAGCGTTGAAGGAGTTGTTGAGCAGTTCTTC

j_gene: TRBJ2-7
len: 17
abundance: NA
v_gene: TRBV27
d_gene: TRBD2
CDR3aa: CASSFLPSGGRVGEQYF
CDR3nt: TGTGCCAGCAGTTTCCTACCCTCCGGAGGGAGGGTTGGAGAGCAGTACTTC

j_gene: TRBJ2-1
len: 16
abundance: NA
v_gene: TRBV9
d_gene: TRBD2
CDR3aa: CASSRGTSDLGGEQFF
CDR3nt: TGTGCCAGCAGCAGAGGGACTAGCGATTTAGGTGGTGAGCAGTTCTTC

j_gene: TRBJ1-5
len: 13
abundance: NA
v_gene: TRBV7-9
d_gene: NA
CDR3aa: CASSVAGSEPQHF
CDR3nt: TGTGCCAGCAGCGTGGCAGGGTCGGAGCCCCAGCATTTT

j_gene: TRBJ2-7
len: 16
abundance: few
v_gene: TRBV3-1/TRBV3-2
d_gene: TRBD1
CDR3aa: CASSQGFGTEFYEQYF
CDR3nt: TGTGCCAGCAGCCAAGGCTTTGGGACAGAATTCTACGAGCAGTACTTC

j_gene: TRBJ2-7
len: 15
abundance: once
v_gene: TRBV6-5
d_gene: NA
CDR3aa: CASSPRLIEAYEQYF
CDR3nt: TGTGCCAGCAGTCCCCGACTGATAGAAGCCTACGAGCAGTACTTC

j_gene: TRBJ1-2
len: 15
abundance: NA
v_gene: TRBV30
d_gene: NA
CDR3aa: CAWSVSRTVNYGYTF
CDR3nt: TGTGCCTGGAGTGTTTCTCGGACGGTAAACTATGGCTACACCTTC

j_gene: TRBJ1-1
len: 11
abundance: NA
v_gene: TRBV14
d_gene: NA
CDR3aa: CASSPGSQAFF
CDR3nt: TGTGCCAGCAGCCCCGGGAGCCAAGCTTTCTTT

j_gene: TRBJ2-3
len: 16
abundance: NA
v_gene: TRBV5-1
d_gene: NA
CDR3aa: CASSSGTLISTDTQYF
CDR3nt: TGCGCCAGCAGCTCCGGGACTCTAATTAGCACAGATACGCAGTATTTT

j_gene: TRBJ2-7
len: 13
abundance: NA
v_gene: TRBV2
d_gene: NA
CDR3aa: CASVPDTAYEQYF
CDR3nt: TGTGCCAGCGTACCGGACACCGCCTACGAGCAGTACTTC

j_gene: TRBJ1-2
len: 17
abundance: NA
v_gene: TRBV18
d_gene: NA
CDR3aa: CASSPYLVEEDFYGYTF
CDR3nt: TGTGCCAGCTCACCTTATCTCGTGGAGGAGGATTTCTATGGCTACACCTTC

j_gene: TRBJ2-7
len: 13
abundance: NA
v_gene: TRBV7-2
d_gene: NA
CDR3aa: CASSSGYRNEQYF
CDR3nt: TGTGCCAGCAGCTCAGGGTATAGGAACGAGCAGTACTTC

j_gene: TRBJ2-2
len: 14
abundance: NA
v_gene: TRBV19
d_gene: NA
CDR3aa: CASRQQAHTGELFF
CDR3nt: TGTGCCAGTAGGCAGCAGGCCCATACCGGGGAGCTGTTTTTT